Shown below are 18 T cell receptor beta chains from a single sample sequenced in a study of beta chain features in type 1 diabetes. Whole-study findings and limits: When Type 1 diabetes patients were examined, their TCRB CDR3s proved moderately but significantly shorter in all four CD4+ subsets.

The entirety of the isolated RNA underwent reverse transcription, so expressed TCRB transcripts were sequenced. Using immunoSEQ multiplex PCR, the repertoire was profiled, and TCRdb retains in-frame clones only, with some absent. The sample contains 350,000 to 450,000 clones, about 12% of which appear only once. Antigens of these TCRs are unknown. Material: naive CD4+ T cells from blood. These receptors were taken from a woman between 18 and 29 years old with type 1 diabetes.

Here the CDR3 reads CASSPRQAVNTEAFF. In nucleotides, the CDR3 is TGTGCCAGCAGCCCTCGACAGGCGGTGAACACTGAAGCTTTCTTT. The V call is TRBV7-8, the J call TRBJ1-1, with D possibly being TRBD1 (6 bases). Germline CDR1 SGHVS, CDR2 FQNEAQ. V lost 5 bases and J 0 bases, leaving 13 bases between the germline ends. This CDR3 comprises 15 residues. Using reference TRBV7-8 and TRBJ1-1 for the parts outside the CDR3, the full variable domain is GAGVSQSPRYKVAKRGQDVALRCDPISGHVSLFWYQQALGQGPEFLTYFQNEAQLDKSGLPSDRFFAERPEGSVSTLKIQRTQQEDSAVYLCASSPRQAVNTEAFFGQGTRLTVV.

V is TRBV28 and J is TRBJ2-7, with 7 nucleotides matching TRBD2. The CDR3 is 15 amino acids. The germline gives CDR1 MDHEN, CDR2 SYDVKM. Losses at the gene ends were 6 bases for V and 1 base for J; bases not matched to a gene: 9. CDR3 residues: CASSGGSGKSYEQYF. CDR3 DNA sequence: TGTGCCAGCAGCGGGGGGAGCGGGAAGTCCTACGAGCAGTACTTC.

This sequence joins TRBV5-1 and TRBJ2-5; D might be TRBD2 (6 bases). The CDR3 extends over 13 amino acids. Germline CDR1 and CDR2: SGHRS and YFSETQ. V shed 6 bases and J shed 3 bases, with 12 bases lying between them. Written as DNA, the CDR3 is TGCGCCAGCACCAGAGGAGGGGAAGAGACCCAGTACTTC. Translating gives CASTRGGEETQYF.

V usage is TRBV2 and J usage is TRBJ2-2; 8 bases align to TRBD2. V dropped 3 bases and J dropped 7; count of bases not matched to a gene: 7. This CDR3 is 15 amino acids long. The germline CDR1 and CDR2 sequences are SNHLY and FYNNEI. CDR3 amino acids: CASSDPGGLVGELFF. The CDR3 DNA is TGTGCCAGCAGTGATCCGGGGGGGCTAGTCGGGGAGCTGTTTTTT.

This chain connects TRBV30 to TRBJ1-1; TRBD1 might be the D (5 bases). CDR1 GTSNPN and CDR2 SVGIG come from the germline V gene (reference sequence). Trimming stripped 3 bases from V and 1 base from J, with 9 bases between. CDR3 length: 13 residues. The CDR3 spells CAWRPQGNTEAFF. The DNA of the CDR3 is TGTGCCTGGAGGCCTCAGGGGAACACTGAAGCTTTCTTT.

This rearrangement joins TRBV2 to TRBJ2-7, with D unresolved. The CDR3 is made up of 11 amino acids. The germline gives CDR1 SNHLY, CDR2 FYNNEI. Deletions cut 10 bases from V and 3 bases from J, with 10 bases between. The CDR3 region is CATGLNYEQYF. Here the CDR3 DNA reads TGTGCCACCGGTCTAAACTACGAGCAGTACTTC.

This clone was observed a few times. The rearrangement joins TRBV29-1 to TRBJ2-5; perhaps TRBD2 as D (7 bases). The germline gives CDR1 SQVTM, CDR2 ANQGSEA. The CDR3 runs 13 residues. V lost 4 bases and J 1 base, leaving 10 bases between the germline ends. CDR3 nucleotide sequence: TGCAGCGTTGCGGGGGGCCCCCAAGAGACCCAGTACTTC. Translated, it gives CSVAGGPQETQYF.

The table lists this clone with a few counts. The chain employs TRBV4-3 and TRBJ2-1, with TRBD2 matching 13 bases. Germline CDR1 and CDR2: LGHNA and YSLEER. CDR3 size: 18 residues. Trimming removed 3 bases from V and 6 bases from J; junction bases left unmatched: 11. DNA for the CDR3: TGCGCCAGCAGCCAGTTCGCTCCGGGACTAGCGGGACTCAATGAGCAGTTCTTC. This gives the protein CASSQFAPGLAGLNEQFF.

J is TRBJ2-7 and V is TRBV29-1, with TRBD2 matching over 7 bases. The CDR3 runs to 13 residues. Unmatched junction bases numbered 7, after V lost 2 bases and J lost 6 bases. Germline CDR1 is SQVTM and CDR2 is ANQGSEA. This CDR3 reads CSVEKGEGGEQYF. In nucleotides, the CDR3 is TGCAGCGTTGAAAAAGGGGAGGGTGGCGAGCAGTACTTC.

There are a few counts of this clone. The chain joins TRBV20-1 to TRBJ1-5; D is uncertain. The CDR3 sequence is 10 residues long. Per the germline V gene, CDR1 is DFQATT and CDR2 is SNEGSKA (reference sequence). V was shortened by 6 bases and J by 5 bases, with 5 bases between the two germline ends. The CDR3 DNA reads TGCAGTGCCGGAGATCAGCCCCAGCATTTT. Translating gives CSAGDQPQHF.

The chain carries TRBV30 and TRBJ2-2; tentative D call: TRBD1 (6 bases). The ends were cut back, 5 bases at V and 6 bases at J, with 16 bases in the middle. This CDR3 is 14 amino acids long. Germline CDR1 and CDR2: GTSNPN and SVGIG (reference sequence). This CDR3 is CAWLPTGIAGELFF. In DNA, the CDR3 is TGTGCCTGGTTGCCAACAGGGATCGCCGGGGAGCTGTTTTTT. Using reference TRBV30 and TRBJ2-2 for the parts outside the CDR3, the full variable domain is SQTIHQWPATLVQPVGSPLSLECTVEGTSNPNLYWYRQAAGRGLQLLFYSVGIGQISSEVPQNLSASRPQDRQFILSSKKLLLSDSGFYLCAWLPTGIAGELFFGEGSRLTVL.

The genes are TRBV11-3 and TRBJ2-3, with 9 bases fitting TRBD2. The V gene end was trimmed by 2 bases and the J gene end by 0 bases; junction bases not matched to a gene: 0. There are 15 residues in the CDR3. From germline, CDR1 is SGHNT and CDR2 YENEEA. The CDR3 DNA follows: TGTGCCAGCAGCTTAACTAGCGGGAGCACAGATACGCAGTATTTT. Protein product: CASSLTSGSTDTQYF.

This clone was counted only a few times. CDR3 residues: CAWGTVNQPQHF. CDR3 DNA sequence: TGTGCCTGGGGGACAGTGAATCAGCCCCAGCATTTT. V and J are TRBV30 and TRBJ1-5; TRBD1 matches 7 bases. This CDR3 has 12 amino acids. In germline, CDR1 is GTSNPN, CDR2 SVGIG (reference sequence). V dropped 5 bases and J dropped 4; count of bases not matched to a gene: 2. Based on the CDR3 plus reference TRBV30 and TRBJ1-5, the full variable domain is SQTIHQWPATLVQPVGSPLSLECTVEGTSNPNLYWYRQAAGRGLQLLFYSVGIGQISSEVPQNLSASRPQDRQFILSSKKLLLSDSGFYLCAWGTVNQPQHFGDGTRLSIL.

This clone was detected a few times. This chain joins TRBV6-1 and TRBJ1-6; D is unclear. V lost 1 base and J 10 bases, leaving 14 bases between the germline ends. The germline V gene has CDR1 MNHNS and CDR2 SASEGT. This CDR3 spans 15 amino acids. Here the CDR3 reads CASSEVRDSRSPLHF. CDR3 bases: TGTGCCAGCAGTGAAGTGAGGGATTCTCGCTCACCCCTCCACTTT.

The chain joins TRBV5-1 to TRBJ1-1; D perhaps matches TRBD1 (5 bases). CDR1 is SGHRS and CDR2 is YFSETQ in the germline V gene. V lost 4 bases and J 4 bases, leaving 11 bases between the germline ends. The CDR3 extends over 13 amino acids. CDR3 sequence (DNA): TGCGCCAGCAGCGGCGACAGTCCCACTGAAGCTTTCTTT. It translates to CASSGDSPTEAFF.

This sequence joins TRBV29-1 and TRBJ2-4; D gene uncertain. V lost 4 bases and J 1 base, leaving 8 bases between the germline ends. The germline V gene has CDR1 SQVTM and CDR2 ANQGSEA. The CDR3 loop spans 13 amino acids. Here the CDR3 DNA reads TGCAGCGTTGCATTGAGGGCCAAAAACATTCAGTACTTC. Residues: CSVALRAKNIQYF.

This clone was seen a handful of times. The rearrangement joins TRBV4-3 to TRBJ2-6; 7 nucleotides match TRBD2. V lost 4 bases and J lost 0; bases outside the gene matches: 0. There are 15 residues in the CDR3. Germline CDR1 reads LGHNA; CDR2 reads YSLEER. The CDR3 nucleotides read TGCGCCAGCAGCCCTAGCGGCTCTGGGGCCAACGTCCTGACTTTC. Translated: CASSPSGSGANVLTF.

This clone was seen more than once but under ten times. The chain uses TRBV11-3 and TRBJ2-1; 9 positions match TRBD2. V dropped 3 bases and J dropped 9; count of bases not matched to a gene: 21. The V gene's germline CDR1 is SGHNT and CDR2 YENEEA. The CDR3 has 19 residues. In nucleotides, the CDR3 is TGTGCCAGCAGCTTCCCGGGGCGGGAGGGCGTAACGAGCATGGGTGAGCAGTTCTTC. Its translation is CASSFPGREGVTSMGEQFF.